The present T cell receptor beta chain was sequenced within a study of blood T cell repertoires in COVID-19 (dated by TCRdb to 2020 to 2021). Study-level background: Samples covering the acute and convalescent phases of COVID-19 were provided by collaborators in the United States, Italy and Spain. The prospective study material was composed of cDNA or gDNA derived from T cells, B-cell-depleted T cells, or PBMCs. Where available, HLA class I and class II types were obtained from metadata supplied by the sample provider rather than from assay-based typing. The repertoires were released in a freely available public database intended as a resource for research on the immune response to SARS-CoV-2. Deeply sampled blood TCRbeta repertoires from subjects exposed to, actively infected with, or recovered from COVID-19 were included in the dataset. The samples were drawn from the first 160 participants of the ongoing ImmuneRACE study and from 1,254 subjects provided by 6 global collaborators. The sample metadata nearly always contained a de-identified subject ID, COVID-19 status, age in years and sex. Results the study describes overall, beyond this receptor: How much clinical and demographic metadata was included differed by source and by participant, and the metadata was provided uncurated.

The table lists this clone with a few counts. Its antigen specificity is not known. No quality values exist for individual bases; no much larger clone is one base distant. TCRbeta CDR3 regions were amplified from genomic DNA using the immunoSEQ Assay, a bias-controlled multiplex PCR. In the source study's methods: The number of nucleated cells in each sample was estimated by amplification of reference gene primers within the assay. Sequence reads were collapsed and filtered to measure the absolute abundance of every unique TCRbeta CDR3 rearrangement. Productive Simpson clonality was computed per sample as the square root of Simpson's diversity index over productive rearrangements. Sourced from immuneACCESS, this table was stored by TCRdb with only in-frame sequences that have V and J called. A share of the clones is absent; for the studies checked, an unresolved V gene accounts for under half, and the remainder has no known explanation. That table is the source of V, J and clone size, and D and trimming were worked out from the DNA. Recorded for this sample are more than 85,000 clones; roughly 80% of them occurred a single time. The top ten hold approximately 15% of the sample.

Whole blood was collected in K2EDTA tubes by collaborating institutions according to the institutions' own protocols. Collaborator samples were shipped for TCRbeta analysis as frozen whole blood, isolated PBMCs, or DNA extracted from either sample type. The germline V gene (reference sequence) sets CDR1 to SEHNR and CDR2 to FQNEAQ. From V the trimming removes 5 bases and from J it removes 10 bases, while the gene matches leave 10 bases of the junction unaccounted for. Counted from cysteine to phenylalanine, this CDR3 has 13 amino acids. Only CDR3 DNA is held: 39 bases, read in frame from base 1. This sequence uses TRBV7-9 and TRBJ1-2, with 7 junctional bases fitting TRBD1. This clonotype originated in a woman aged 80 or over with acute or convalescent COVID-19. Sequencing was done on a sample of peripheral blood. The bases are TGTGCCAGCAGCCCACTAGGCGGACAGGACTACACCTTC. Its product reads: CASSPLGGQDYTF.